Listed below are T cell receptor beta chains from one sample, sequenced in a study of lymphopenia after photon versus proton radiotherapy. Profiling relied on immunoSEQ multiplex PCR, and the TCRdb table lists in-frame clones only, not all of them. Here the sample spans over 20,000 clones, approximately 90% being singletons. Sequencing used peripheral blood, obtained from a patient treated with proton-based radiotherapy. These receptors were taken from a man of 80 years or more with esophageal cancer. Both conserved end residues are part of each CDR3. D genes are given only for firm matches. Only some rows state a clone size, as once, few, many or a class for expanded clones.

D gene: -
clone size: -
V gene: TRBV7-2
J gene: TRBJ2-5
CDR3 DNA: TGTGCCAGCAGCTTAGATGCAGGGGTTTTTGAGACCCAGTACTTC
CDR3 protein: CASSLDAGVFETQYF

D gene: -
clone size: -
V gene: TRBV5-6
J gene: TRBJ2-5
CDR3 DNA: TGTGCCAGCAGCTTGGTGGGCGGGCCCTTCCAAGAGACCCAGTACTTC
CDR3 protein: CASSLVGGPFQETQYF

D gene: TRBD1
clone size: once
V gene: TRBV2
J gene: TRBJ2-1
CDR3 DNA: TGTGCCAGCAGTGAGGGACAGGGTGGTTGGTACAATGAGCAGTTCTTC
CDR3 protein: CASSEGQGGWYNEQFF

D gene: TRBD1
clone size: few
V gene: TRBV7-2
J gene: TRBJ1-5
CDR3 DNA: TGTGCCAGCAGCTCCGGACAGGGCAATCAGCCCCAGCATTTT
CDR3 protein: CASSSGQGNQPQHF

D gene: TRBD1
clone size: -
V gene: TRBV15
J gene: TRBJ1-1
CDR3 DNA: TGTGCCACCAGCGTACGGACAGGGGCGGGCACTGAAGCTTTCTTT
CDR3 protein: CATSVRTGAGTEAFF

D gene: -
clone size: -
V gene: TRBV29-1
J gene: TRBJ2-5
CDR3 DNA: TGCAGCGTTGGAGCAGAGACCCAGTACTTC
CDR3 protein: CSVGAETQYF

D gene: -
clone size: -
V gene: TRBV29-1
J gene: TRBJ2-1
CDR3 DNA: TGCAGCGTTGGGGGCAGAAATGAGCAGTTCTTC
CDR3 protein: CSVGGRNEQFF

D gene: -
clone size: once
V gene: TRBV6-6
J gene: TRBJ2-2
CDR3 DNA: TGTGCCAGCAGTTACGGCCATGACACCGGGGAGCTGTTTTTT
CDR3 protein: CASSYGHDTGELFF

D gene: TRBD2
clone size: once
V gene: TRBV4-2
J gene: TRBJ2-5
CDR3 DNA: TGTGCCAGCAGCCAAGATTGGCCTAGCGGATACCAAGAGACCCAGTACTTC
CDR3 protein: CASSQDWPSGYQETQYF

D gene: -
clone size: -
V gene: TRBV27
J gene: TRBJ2-1
CDR3 DNA: TGTGCCAGCAGTACTTACCAGGGTTTGGTCTACAATGAGCAGTTCTTC
CDR3 protein: CASSTYQGLVYNEQFF

D gene: TRBD1
clone size: -
V gene: TRBV28
J gene: TRBJ1-2
CDR3 DNA: TGTGCCAGCAGTTTACCAGGGGGCGCGTCCGGTGGCTACACCTTC
CDR3 protein: CASSLPGGASGGYTF

D gene: -
clone size: -
V gene: TRBV9
J gene: TRBJ1-1
CDR3 DNA: TGTGCCAGCAGCCCGAGGGACTGGAACACTGAAGCTTTCTTT
CDR3 protein: CASSPRDWNTEAFF

D gene: TRBD2
clone size: -
V gene: TRBV30
J gene: TRBJ2-1
CDR3 DNA: TGTGCCTGGAGTACGGGACTAGCGGCATACAATGAGCAGTTCTTC
CDR3 protein: CAWSTGLAAYNEQFF

D gene: -
clone size: -
V gene: TRBV20-1
J gene: TRBJ2-7
CDR3 DNA: TGCAGTGGCAGGGCGACCTACGAGCAGTACTTC
CDR3 protein: CSGRATYEQYF

D gene: TRBD1
clone size: -
V gene: TRBV23-1
J gene: TRBJ2-5
CDR3 DNA: TGCGCCAGCAGTCAATCCCCGAGGACAGGTCCTTTGGGGACCCAGTACTTC
CDR3 protein: CASSQSPRTGPLGTQYF

D gene: TRBD1
clone size: -
V gene: TRBV7-3
J gene: TRBJ2-7
CDR3 DNA: TGTGCCAGCAGCTTAGGCCCCGGGACAGCCTACGAGCAGTACTTC
CDR3 protein: CASSLGPGTAYEQYF

D gene: -
clone size: -
V gene: TRBV27
J gene: TRBJ2-2
CDR3 DNA: TGTGCCAGCAGTTCGGAGGTGTACTATTCCACCGGGGAGCTGTTTTTT
CDR3 protein: CASSSEVYYSTGELFF

D gene: TRBD1
clone size: -
V gene: TRBV9
J gene: TRBJ1-2
CDR3 DNA: TGTGCCAGCAGCGTAGGTGACAGGGGGCGTATGGGTGGCTACACCTTC
CDR3 protein: CASSVGDRGRMGGYTF